This is a list of T cell receptor beta chains from one sample in a study of tumor and adjacent non-tumor tissue in lung cancer. TCRdb re-derived calls from the multiplex PCR reads in MiXCR, one entry per CDR3 protein. Of about 200,000 distinct CDR3 sequences in the sample, 70% to 75% were seen once. The sequencing input was lung tumor tissue. The source is a man between 60 and 75 years old with non-small cell lung cancer. Both conserved end residues are part of each CDR3. The D gene is left open where the match is weak. The size of a clone is reported for some rows only, either as once, few or many, or as a class for expanded clones.

TRBJ1-4 | few | TRBV6-2/TRBV6-3 | 15 | . | TGTGCCAGCAGCTCCGCACAGGGAAGAAATGAAAAACTGTTTTTT | CASSSAQGRNEKLFF
TRBJ2-5 | . | TRBV12-3/TRBV12-4 | 16 | . | TGTGCCAGCAGCCGGACTATCGGGGGAACCCAAGAGACCCAGTACTTC | CASSRTIGGTQETQYF
TRBJ1-1 | . | TRBV6-5 | 13 | . | TGTGCCAGCAGGGAGCAGCTGAACACTGAAGCTTTCTTT | CASREQLNTEAFF
TRBJ2-5 | . | TRBV5-1 | 12 | . | TGCGCCAGCAGGGGACCCCAAGAGACCCAGTACTTC | CASRGPQETQYF
TRBJ1-4 | . | TRBV12-3/TRBV12-4 | 16 | . | TGTGCCAGCAGTTTAGCAGCTTTAGGGTTCGGCGAAAAACTGTTTTTT | CASSLAALGFGEKLFF
TRBJ1-1 | few | TRBV6-5 | 13 | . | TGTGCCAGCAGTACTGACAGCCCATATGAAGCTTTCTTT | CASSTDSPYEAFF
TRBJ1-2 | . | TRBV4-1 | 11 | . | TGCGCCAGCAGCCAATACGGTGGCTACACCTTC | CASSQYGGYTF
TRBJ1-5 | . | TRBV7-2 | 13 | . | TGTGCCAGCAGCTCGACTGGCAGTCAGCCCCAGCATTTT | CASSSTGSQPQHF
TRBJ2-2 | . | TRBV20-1 | 15 | . | TGCAGTGCTAGGGTTGGAGGCGCAAACACCGGGAAGATGTTTTTT | CSARVGGANTGKMFF
TRBJ1-1 | . | TRBV2 | 14 | TRBD1 | TGTGCCAGCAGTGAAGGACAGGGCAGAGCCGAAGCTTTCTTT | CASSEGQGRAEAFF
TRBJ2-4 | . | TRBV4-1 | 13 | . | TGCGCCAGTAGCCAAGATAGTAACTCTATTCAGTACTTC | CASSQDSNSIQYF
TRBJ1-1 | . | TRBV11-3 | 14 | . | TGTGCCAGCAGCCAACTGATCATGAACACCGAAGCTTTCTTT | CASSQLIMNTEAFF
TRBJ1-2 | . | TRBV11-2 | 12 | . | TGTGCCAACAGCTTATTACGGGGGTTATACGCCTTC | CANSLLRGLYAF
TRBJ1-5 | . | TRBV12-3/TRBV12-4 | 14 | . | TGTGACAGCAGTTTTCTTGGCTTCAACCAGCCCCAGCATTTT | CDSSFLGFNQPQHF
TRBJ2-6 | . | TRBV12-3/TRBV12-4 | 13 | . | TGTGCCAGCAATCGAACAGGGTCCAACCTCCTGACTTTC | CASNRTGSNLLTF
TRBJ1-6 | many | TRBV6-1 | 15 | . | TGTGCCAGCACCTATAAGGGGGACCGCAATTCACCCCTCCACTTT | CASTYKGDRNSPLHF
TRBJ2-6 | many | TRBV6-5 | 18 | TRBD1 | TGTGCCAGCAGTTTCCGACAGGGGGGTTCCTCTGGGGCCAACGTCCTGACTTTC | CASSFRQGGSSGANVLTF
TRBJ1-2 | many | TRBV6-5 | 17 | . | TGTGCCAGCAGTTACTCGAATGCGGGGGCGGGTAGCTATGGCTACACCTTC | CASSYSNAGAGSYGYTF
TRBJ1-6 | many | TRBV11-2 | 15 | . | TGTGCCAGCAGGGGTCCGGGACATAGTGATTCACCCCTCCACTTT | CASRGPGHSDSPLHF
TRBJ2-1 | . | TRBV5-6 | 13 | . | TGTGCCAGCAGCTTGGGAGTGCAGGTCGAGCAGTTCTTC | CASSLGVQVEQFF
TRBJ2-3 | few | TRBV6-1 | 15 | . | TGTGCCAGCAGTGAACAGGTGAGGGGCACAGATACGCAGTATTTT | CASSEQVRGTDTQYF
TRBJ1-1 | . | TRBV19 | 15 | TRBD1 | TGTGCCAGTAGTGCCGAGGTACAGGGGCTCACTGAAGCTTTCTTT | CASSAEVQGLTEAFF
TRBJ1-5 | few | TRBV12-3/TRBV12-4 | 15 | . | TGTGCCAGCAGTGGGTCGGTCCAGCCAGGTCAGCCCCAGCATTTT | CASSGSVQPGQPQHF
TRBJ2-2 | . | TRBV20-1 | 14 | TRBD2 | TGCAGTGTTACCCTAGCGGGAGTCACCGGGGAGCTGTTTTTT | CSVTLAGVTGELFF
TRBJ1-2 | . | TRBV11-1 | 17 | TRBD1 | TGTGCCAGGAGCTTAGCCGGGACAGCCTCCCTTAGCTATGGCTACACTTTC | CARSLAGTASLSYGYTF
TRBJ2-7 | . | TRBV11-2 | 15 | . | TGTGCCAGCAGCTTACAACAGGGAGAGGGCTACGAGCAGTACTTC | CASSLQQGEGYEQYF
TRBJ1-1 | . | TRBV11-2 | 14 | . | TGTGTCAGCAGTTTAGTCGGAAGGGGCACTGAAGCTTTCTTT | CVSSLVGRGTEAFF
TRBJ1-1 | once | TRBV5-6 | 14 | TRBD1 | TGTGCCAGCAGCTTGCCCGACAGGGGAACTGAAGTTTTCTTT | CASSLPDRGTEVFF
TRBJ2-1 | . | TRBV11-1 | 15 | TRBD1 | TGTGCCAGCAGTTTAGGAAGGGGGCAAGGAGCTATTCAGTTCTTC | CASSLGRGQGAIQFF
TRBJ1-1 | few | TRBV20-1 | 13 | . | TGCAGTGCTTGGACAGCCATGAACACTGAAGCTTTCTTT | CSAWTAMNTEAFF
TRBJ1-2 | . | TRBV29-1 | 15 | . | TGCAACGCTGAAGATTCAAGGGGCGGGGGAGATGGCTACACCTTC | CNAEDSRGGGDGYTF
TRBJ2-5 | . | TRBV2 | 13 | TRBD1 | TGTGCCAGCAGTTCCGGGACAGGGGCCACCCAGTACTTC | CASSSGTGATQYF